Included here is one T cell receptor (beta chain) sequence, with context. This clone was detected a few times. Its antigen is still unknown. Base qualities are not at hand, and no much larger clone is one base apart. Ends trimmed: V by 1 base, J by 2 bases; bases unmatched to a gene: 2. The CDR3 runs 16 residues from the cysteine to the phenylalanine. Only the CDR3 portion is preserved as DNA: 48 bases, with reading frame beginning at the first base. The germline V gene yields MNHNS for CDR1 and SASEGT for CDR2. The sample comes from a study of OX40 agonist ivuxolimab in advanced cancers. About the full investigation: Ivuxolimab was a fully human IgG2 agonistic monoclonal antibody targeting the costimulatory receptor OX40 (CD134). The purpose of peripheral TCRbeta sequencing was to test whether ivuxolimab changed TCR sequence diversity and led to clonal T-cell expansion. Of the roughly 52 patients in dose escalation, approximately 20 had hepatocellular carcinoma, some 15 had melanoma, 9 had renal cell carcinoma and 9 had head and neck cancer. Partial responses occurred in three dose-escalation patients: two with cutaneous melanoma and one with hepatocellular carcinoma. Intravenous ivuxolimab was administered to patients every 2 weeks at six dose levels: 0.01, 0.1, 0.3, 1.5, 3 and 10 mg/kg. Prior anti-PD-1, anti-PD-L1 or anti-CTLA-4 therapy was permitted, and checkpoint inhibitors had been received by about two fifths of dose-escalation patients. The paper covers the monotherapy dose-escalation part of the phase I ivuxolimab trial, which included N ≈ 50 patients. A male proportion of 75% to 85% and a mean age of approximately 58 years, ranging from 23 to 79, were recorded for the dose-escalation cohort. Here is what the overall study found, with its caveats: At doses of 0.1 to 3.0 mg/kg, clonal expansion of both CD4+ and CD8+ blood T cells was observed from baseline to week 6. On average, CD8+ T cells showed more expanded clones than CD4+ T cells after ivuxolimab. Low levels of normalized T-cell clonal expansion were also seen in some nonresponding patients. Partial responders in the 0.1-3.0 mg/kg groups had among the lowest normalized peripheral clonal expansion, especially among CD8+ T cells. The antigen specificity of the clonally expanded peripheral T cells was not determined.

Patients with autoimmune disease history or receiving systemic immunosuppression were excluded from the trial. Peripheral blood for TCR sequencing was drawn from every dose cohort at baseline, at cycle 4 day 1 and at cycle 7 day 1. Samples were obtained from an open-label, multicenter, first-in-human phase I dose-escalation trial of ivuxolimab. The trial enrolled adults with locally advanced or metastatic head and neck squamous cell, hepatocellular, melanoma or renal cell carcinoma. Before TCR sequencing, CD4+ T cells and CD8+ T cells were sorted from peripheral blood as separate populations. To sequence the TCRbeta CDR3 region, genomic DNA was isolated from the sorted cells. TCRbeta CDR3 regions were sequenced using the immunoSEQ Assay. The source is immuneACCESS, and TCRdb retained only in-frame sequences with V and J called. Part of the clones is not carried over; for the studies checked, unresolved V genes explain less than half of this, and the remainder is unexplained. For this sample the table gives roughly 29,000 clones, of which roughly 84% were detected only once. The top ten hold roughly a sixth of the sample.

The chain couples TRBV6-1 to TRBJ2-3, and 11 junction bases match TRBD2. The sequencing used CD4+ or CD8+ T cells sorted from blood, collected in a trial of the OX40 agonist ivuxolimab. The clonotype comes from an adult with an advanced solid tumor such as melanoma, head and neck, liver or kidney cancer. The CDR3 corresponds to CASSEVAGGSTDTQYF. The sequenced DNA is TGTGCCAGCAGTGAAGTAGCGGGGGGGTCCACAGATACGCAGTATTTT.